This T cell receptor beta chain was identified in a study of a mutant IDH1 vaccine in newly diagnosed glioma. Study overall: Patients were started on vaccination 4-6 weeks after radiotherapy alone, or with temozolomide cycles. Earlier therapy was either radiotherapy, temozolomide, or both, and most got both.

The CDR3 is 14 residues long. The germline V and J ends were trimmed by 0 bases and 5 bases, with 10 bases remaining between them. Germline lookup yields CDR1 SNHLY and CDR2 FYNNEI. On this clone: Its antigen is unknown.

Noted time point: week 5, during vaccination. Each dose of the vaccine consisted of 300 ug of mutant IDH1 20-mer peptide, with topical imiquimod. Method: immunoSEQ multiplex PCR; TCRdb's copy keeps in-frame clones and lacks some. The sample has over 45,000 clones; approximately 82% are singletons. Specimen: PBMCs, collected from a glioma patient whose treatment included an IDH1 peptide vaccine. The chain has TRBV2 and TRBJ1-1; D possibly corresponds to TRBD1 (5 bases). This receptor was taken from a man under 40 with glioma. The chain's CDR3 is CASSEARGGTEAFF. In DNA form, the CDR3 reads TGTGCCAGCAGTGAAGCGCGGGGGGGGACTGAAGCTTTCTTT.